This section outlines one TCR beta chain sequence together with its context. Its antigen remains unidentified. No much larger clonotype is one base removed from it; base qualities were not supplied. All donors were healthy Caucasians. Three pairs of female monozygotic twins, all aged roughly 18 to 29 years, were included in the twin cohort. Peripheral blood mononuclear cells were the source from which RNA for the TCR libraries was isolated. CDR1 is given as ENHRY and CDR2 as SYGVKD, both from the germline V gene. The germline V and J ends show losses of 0 bases and 0 bases respectively, and no gene match explains 5 bases of the junction. From cysteine to phenylalanine, the CDR3 is 16 amino acids long. The entry retains the CDR3 DNA only, 48 bases that are in frame from base 1. The entry originates in a study of identical twins listed by TCRdb under 2016. In terms of the full investigation: To test whether fetal clonotypes persist, this study deep-sequenced TCR alpha and beta repertoires from monozygotic twins, from unrelated adults of various ages, and from cord blood. To rule out contamination, replicate twin experiments were performed at different times with different library preparation protocols.

Libraries were built with 5' RACE. For sequencing, an Illumina HiSeq 2000 was employed. A universal primer binding site was added through template switching, and the final cDNA carried a unique molecular identifier so that TCR cDNA molecules could be counted accurately. First-strand cDNA for TCR alpha and beta chains was synthesized from specific primers in the conserved constant-segment region. To control for contamination, each cDNA library was double barcoded with a SMART-Mk sample barcode plus Illumina barcodes. TruSeq adapter sequences and Illumina sample barcodes were added in two successive PCR steps. The TCR alpha and beta cDNA libraries were sequenced on the Illumina HiSeq platform using custom primers. The paper's processing steps were these. Unique molecular identifiers were extracted from raw reads with MiGEC, and CDR3 positions were determined with MiXCR. For each individual, recombination models were inferred using an EM algorithm with the repgenHMM and IGoR tools. The analysis of shared clonotypes was done with the tcR package in R, with sharing normalized by the product of cloneset sizes. To study raw recombination without the effects of thymic and clonal selection, out-of-frame nonproductive sequences were analyzed. In TCRdb, the public reads were trimmed at Q25 with fastp and aligned with MiXCR, with productive beta chains retained. Identical CDR3 protein sequences are pooled into one entry, listed with their most common genes and DNA. TCRdb, not the authors, supplied the V and J calls. In all, the sample holds about 690,000 distinct CDR3 sequences, and 21% of those were seen once. Around 4.4% of the sample is taken by the ten largest.

The paper's findings and limits, for the study overall: Fewer insertions were carried by abundant cord blood beta clonotypes; a weaker similar trend was observed in young adult naive repertoires, while no such trend was observed in memory repertoires. Compared with coincidental sharing between unrelated individuals, out-of-frame TCR alpha sequences shared between twins had an excess of sequences with low generation probability. The excess sharing between twins in beta out-of-frame sequences was weaker because fewer shared sequences reduced the signal-to-noise ratio. Conclusions relied on cross-sectional statistical analysis, since the same donors could not be followed over many years. Zero-insertion analyses could be partly confounded by invariant T cells such as MAIT and iNKT, though diverse VJ usage argued against such confounding for most clonotypes. Recombination models systematically underestimated out-of-frame TCR alpha sharing in monozygotic twins but agreed with sharing between unrelated individuals.

The same data also went into a second study, on T cells expressing NK-cell markers. The second study's paper adds: In sorted CD3+CD56+NKG2C+, CD3+CD56+NKG2C- and CD3+CD56-NKG2C+ T-cell subsets from eight or nine donors, TCR beta-chain repertoires were profiled. Of the eight sequenced donors, seven were found to be HCMV-seropositive and one was found to be HCMV-seronegative. To restrict sorting to alphabetaTCR-expressing T cells, an anti-gammadeltaTCR antibody was added in several experiments. In several donors, the dominant CD3+CD56+NKG2C+ clonotypes were among the top 10 CD8+ clonotypes and accounted for 1.0-7.0% of CD8+ T cells. Those dominant clonotypes were again the most abundant among CD3+CD56-NKG2C+ cells in a few donors, at about 25-60.1%. Whether the expanded NKG2C-expressing T cell clones were specific for HCMV antigens remained unclear. All eight donors whose samples were sequenced were randomly selected healthy volunteers, three of them men and five women. A commercial ELISA kit detecting HCMV-specific IgG in serum was used to determine HCMV serostatus. For about 6 donors, bulk peripheral blood T-cell repertoires were additionally sequenced from unsorted PBMC. MIGEC was used to demultiplex reads and group reads by UMI, and MiTCR was used to assemble and quantify clonotypes. Only TCR cDNA sequences supported by at least two reads were kept to exclude erroneous sequences. The tcR package was used for downstream repertoire analysis, and clonotypes were matched between fractions using CDR3 nucleotide sequence together with V segment. VDJmatch was used to annotate antigen specificity against VDJdb, with one amino acid substitution allowed in CDR3.

The source of this sequence is a woman aged 18 to 35 in good health. This sequence uses TRBV10-3 and TRBJ2-7; 7 middle bases align to TRBD1. Sequencing was done on a sample of PBMCs. The CDR3 protein is CAISESRTGSSYEQYF. The base sequence is TGTGCCATCAGTGAGTCACGGACAGGAAGCTCCTACGAGCAGTACTTC.